Presented here are 27 T cell receptor beta chains from one specimen sequenced in a study of cytomegalovirus exposure and HLA in healthy donors. PCR amplification relied on 60 Vbeta primers (plus 13 Jbeta primers). The method was immunoSEQ multiplex PCR; TCRdb's version includes in-frame clones alone and lacks a portion of them. The sample lists 150,000 to 200,000 clones, around 80% seen once, with around 1.9% in the top ten. Sample: PBMCs. The origin of the receptors is a woman aged 18-29 years in good health and CMV-seropositive.

V gene TRBV12-5 combines with J gene TRBJ1-2; D remains ambiguous. V lost 7 bases and J lost 7, with 13 bases in between. Looked up from germline, CDR1 is LGHNT and CDR2 is FRNRAP. The CDR3 length is 12 residues. The DNA of the CDR3 is TGTGCTAGTGCCTGGGAGGGTAGTGGCTACACCTTC. It codes for CASAWEGSGYTF.

The chain employs TRBV27 and TRBJ2-3; unclear D gene. The CDR3 runs to 11 residues. V was trimmed by 8 bases and J by 9 bases, leaving 12 bases between them. Germline CDR1 and CDR2: MNHEY and SMNVEV (reference sequence). CDR3 region: CASGIRWTQYF. The CDR3, as DNA: TGTGCCAGCGGCATCCGATGGACGCAGTATTTT.

The chain couples TRBV7-3 to TRBJ1-3, with a possible D match to TRBD1 (6 bases). The V gene's germline CDR1 is SGHTA and CDR2 FQGTGA. The CDR3 contains 15 residues. V lost 7 bases to trimming and J lost 1 base, with 14 bases between them. The CDR3 DNA is TGTGCCAGCACCTTCGGACAGATATCTGGAAACACCATATATTTT. Translated, it gives CASTFGQISGNTIYF.

The chain employs TRBV7-6 and TRBJ1-2; a weak D match, TRBD1 (5 bases). The CDR3 covers 16 residues. Trimming cost V 0 bases and J 0 bases, with 11 bases left between them. Germline V gene lookup returns CDR1 SGHVS and CDR2 FNYEAQ. CDR3 DNA sequence: TGTGCCAGCAGCTTAGCGTTGCAGGGTACTAACTATGGCTACACCTTC. Its protein is CASSLALQGTNYGYTF.

The chain couples TRBV5-1 to TRBJ2-7; D possibly corresponds to TRBD1 (5 bases). The CDR3 is made up of 17 amino acids. CDR1 is SGHRS, CDR2 YFSETQ, per germline. V was trimmed by 0 bases and J by 5 bases, leaving 21 bases between them. The DNA of the CDR3 is TGCGCCAGCAGCTTGGCAGGGTTCTCCTATAAGCTCGACGAGCAGTACTTC. Amino acids: CASSLAGFSYKLDEQYF.

This chain connects TRBV10-1 to TRBJ2-1; D is possibly TRBD2 (6 bases). Per germline, CDR1 WNHNN and CDR2 SYGVQD (reference sequence). Trimming took off 3 bases at V and 0 bases at J, with 12 bases between the two ends. This CDR3 comprises 16 residues. CDR3 loop: CASSESAGSSYNEQFF. For the CDR3, the DNA is TGCGCCAGCAGTGAATCTGCGGGGAGCTCCTACAATGAGCAGTTCTTC.

The chain is built from TRBV11-3 and TRBJ2-2; 10 bases fit TRBD1. Germline CDR1 and CDR2: SGHNT and YENEEA. After removal of 5 bases from V and 4 bases from J, the junction contained 7 bases not matched to a gene. The CDR3 is made up of 16 amino acids. The CDR3 spells CASSPRDRGRTGELFF. The CDR3 nucleotides are TGTGCCAGCAGCCCCCGGGACAGGGGTCGCACCGGGGAGCTGTTTTTT.

The rearrangement joins TRBV9 to TRBJ1-2; 8 bases agree with TRBD1. Trimming removed 4 bases from V and 8 bases from J; junction bases left unmatched: 13. The CDR3 is made up of 15 amino acids. From germline, CDR1 is SGDLS and CDR2 YYNGEE. The CDR3 DNA reads as TGTGCCAGCAGCACACGGGACAGGATGTGGAGGGGCTACACCTTC. This codes for CASSTRDRMWRGYTF.

The gene calls are TRBV7-2 and TRBJ1-2, with D hard to call. Trimming pared 5 bases from V and 2 bases from J, leaving 15 bases between. Germline loops: CDR1 SGHTA, CDR2 FQGNSA. The length of the CDR3 is 15 residues. The CDR3, as DNA: TGTGCCAGCAGCGACTACCCCCGGTCGAACTATGGCTACACCTTC. Translated, it gives CASSDYPRSNYGYTF.

The CDR3 DNA sequence: TGCGCCAGCAGGGTTGAGGTACTCGGTGTAGAAGCTTTCTTT. Translating gives CASRVEVLGVEAFF. The V call is TRBV5-1, the J call TRBJ1-1; D not certain. CDR1 is SGHRS, CDR2 YFSETQ, per germline. With 5 bases removed from V and 8 bases from J, the gap between germline ends came to 19 bases. This CDR3 spans 14 amino acids.

The gene calls are TRBV5-1 and TRBJ2-3, with 16 bases identical to TRBD2. Germline CDR1 reads SGHRS; CDR2 reads YFSETQ. Losses at the gene ends were 7 bases for V and 1 base for J; bases not matched to a gene: 12. The CDR3 has 19 amino acids. CDR3: CASRWGLAGGQYGTDTQYF. CDR3 nucleotide sequence: TGCGCCAGCCGTTGGGGACTAGCGGGGGGGCAATATGGCACAGATACGCAGTATTTT.

This clone was counted between two and nine times. CDR3 sequence reads: CASSSGTGFTDTQYF. CDR3 nucleotide sequence: TGTGCCAGCAGCTCCGGGACTGGATTCACAGATACGCAGTATTTT. The chain joins TRBV7-9 to TRBJ2-3, with a tentative D call TRBD2 (6 bases). The CDR3 sequence is 15 residues long. Trimming removed 4 bases from V and 2 bases from J, with 13 bases in between. The germline V gene has CDR1 SEHNR and CDR2 FQNEAQ (reference sequence).

The chain has TRBV7-6 and TRBJ1-6, with D perhaps TRBD1 (5 bases). The CDR3 spans 15 residues. Germline V gene lookup returns CDR1 SGHVS and CDR2 FNYEAQ. Trimming shortened V by 4 bases and J by 6 bases, and 13 bases separated the two germline ends. The CDR3, as DNA: TGTGCCAGCAGCTCCCAGGGAGGGACTAATTCACCCCTCCACTTT. This translates into CASSSQGGTNSPLHF. The variable domain in full, completed from reference TRBV7-6 and TRBJ1-6, reads GAGVSQSPRYKVTKRGQDVALRCDPISGHVSLYWYRQALGQGPEFLTYFNYEAQQDKSGLPNDRFSAERPEGSISTLTIQRTEQRDSAMYRCASSSQGGTNSPLHFGNGTRLTVT.

The gene calls are TRBV19 and TRBJ1-2, with 9 bases matching TRBD1. Losses at the gene ends were 1 base for V and 5 bases for J; bases not matched to a gene: 8. This CDR3 contains 16 residues. Looked up from germline, CDR1 is LNHDA and CDR2 is SQIVND (reference sequence). The CDR3 is CASSIAGTGSLYGYTF. The CDR3, as DNA: TGTGCCAGTAGTATAGCTGGGACAGGGAGTCTTTATGGCTACACCTTC.

CDR3 sequence reads: CASSLPGQGIAEQFF. Written as DNA, the CDR3 is TGTGCCAGCAGTTTGCCGGGACAGGGAATAGCTGAGCAGTTCTTC. The chain recombines TRBV27 with TRBJ2-1; TRBD1 agrees at 9 bases. The CDR3 sequence is 15 residues long. Germline V gene sequence: CDR1 MNHEY, CDR2 SMNVEV (reference sequence). Unmatched junction bases numbered 9, after V lost 3 bases and J lost 9 bases.

This chain links TRBV10-1 with TRBJ2-1, with 9 bases identical to TRBD2. Germline CDR1 reads WNHNN; CDR2 reads SYGVQD (reference sequence). This CDR3 comprises 13 residues. CDR3 sequence: CAATSGFYNEQFF. The CDR3 DNA reads TGCGCAGCTACTAGCGGGTTCTACAATGAGCAGTTCTTC.

This clone was seen more than once but under ten times. CDR3 bases: TGTGCCAGCAGAACGGGGGGGGGCTATGGCTACACCTTC. Translating it yields CASRTGGGYGYTF. The V gene is TRBV6-5, the J gene TRBJ1-2, with D perhaps matching TRBD1 (5 bases). V lost 6 bases and J lost 4, with 12 bases in between. This CDR3 spans 13 amino acids. Per germline, CDR1 MNHEY and CDR2 SVGAGI.

This clone was seen just once. The chain has TRBV29-1 and TRBJ2-3; D is possibly TRBD2 (6 bases). Germline loops: CDR1 SQVTM, CDR2 ANQGSEA. The CDR3 length is 15 residues. V lost 3 bases, J lost 6 bases, and 19 bases lay in between. The CDR3 region is CSVDGDRGRGDTQYF. The CDR3 nucleotides are TGCAGCGTTGATGGGGACCGCGGACGGGGGGATACGCAGTATTTT.

The rearrangement links TRBV19 to TRBJ1-6; D gene unclear. V lost 9 bases and J 4 bases, leaving 10 bases between the germline ends. Looked up from germline, CDR1 is LNHDA and CDR2 is SQIVND (reference sequence). The CDR3 is made up of 13 amino acids. DNA for the CDR3: TGTGCCAGCCAGCGGACGTATAATTCACCCCTCCACTTT. This sequence encodes CASQRTYNSPLHF.

This chain uses TRBV7-2 with TRBJ1-1; D may be TRBD1 (6 bases). In germline, CDR1 is SGHTA, CDR2 FQGNSA. V lost 6 bases and J 4 bases, leaving 15 bases between the germline ends. The CDR3 runs 14 residues. As DNA, the CDR3 is TGTGCCAGCAGTCTTAAGGGAGGGGGCACTGAAGCTTTCTTT. Its translation is CASSLKGGGTEAFF.

The chain is built from TRBV2 and TRBJ2-5; 9 nucleotides line up with TRBD2. The J call may not be correct, given that the DNA end is closer to TRBJ2-7. Germline V gene data show CDR1 as SNHLY and CDR2 as FYNNEI. This CDR3 is 15 amino acids long. CDR3: CASSDSLSGSYEQYF. CDR3 DNA: TGTGCCAGCAGTGACAGTCTTAGCGGGAGCTACGAGCAGTACTTC.

This clone was seen once. The V gene is TRBV25-1, the J gene TRBJ1-6; the match to TRBD1 covers 9 bases. CDR1 and CDR2 (germline): MGHDK, SYGVNS. The CDR3 loop spans 18 amino acids. The V and J ends lost 1 base and 4 bases, in that order; junction bases with no gene match: 8. The CDR3 DNA reads TGTGCCAGCAGTGAATTAATTGGGACAGGGACTTATAATTCACCCCTCCACTTT. Translating gives CASSELIGTGTYNSPLHF.

The chain employs TRBV5-1 and TRBJ2-2, with 8 bases fitting TRBD2. Germline V gene lookup returns CDR1 SGHRS and CDR2 YFSETQ. The V segment lost 3 bases and the J segment 6 bases; nucleotides outside the gene matches: 4. The CDR3 loop spans 14 amino acids. CDR3 DNA sequence: TGCGCCAGCAGCTGGACTAGCATACCCGGGGAGCTGTTTTTT. This sequence encodes CASSWTSIPGELFF.

The chain employs TRBV6-5 and TRBJ1-6; D is ambiguous. The V end lost 5 bases, the J end lost 7 bases, and 12 bases lay between the germline ends. The CDR3 is 14 residues long. Per the germline V gene, CDR1 is MNHEY and CDR2 is SVGAGI. In DNA, the CDR3 is TGTGCCAGCAGTGAAGGGAGGGAGAATTCACCCCTCCACTTT. This gives the protein CASSEGRENSPLHF.

This sequence joins TRBV4-2 and TRBJ2-2, with unresolved D. This CDR3 contains 12 residues. Germline V gene sequence: CDR1 LGHNA, CDR2 YNFKEQ. The V gene lost 1 base and the J gene lost 7 bases, with 4 bases spanning the gap. DNA of the CDR3: TGTGCCAGCAGCCAAGTTTACGGGGAGCTGTTTTTT. This translates into CASSQVYGELFF.

The chain recombines TRBV9 with TRBJ2-5; possible D gene TRBD2, 5 bases. The germline CDR1 and CDR2 sequences are SGDLS and YYNGEE. There are 16 residues in the CDR3. Trimming took off 2 bases at V and 5 bases at J, with 19 bases between the two ends. The CDR3 reads CASSVSDLGVWETQYF. CDR3 nucleotide sequence: TGTGCCAGCAGCGTTTCGGACCTCGGGGTATGGGAGACCCAGTACTTC. Variable domain in full (rest from reference TRBV9 and TRBJ2-5): DSGVTQTPKHLITATGQRVTLRCSPRSGDLSVYWYQQSLDQGLQFLIQYYNGEERAKGNILERFSAQQFPDLHSELNLSSLELGDSALYFCASSVSDLGVWETQYFGPGTRLLVL.

The genes are TRBV19 and TRBJ2-5, with 10 bases identical to TRBD1. The junction had 8 bases not matched to a gene; V was cut back by 3 bases and J by 7 bases. The CDR3 consists of 15 residues. Germline V gives CDR1 LNHDA, CDR2 SQIVND (reference sequence). In nucleotides, the CDR3 is TGTGCCAGTAGTATCGCGGGACAGGGGTCCGGGACCCAGTACTTC. Translating it yields CASSIAGQGSGTQYF.